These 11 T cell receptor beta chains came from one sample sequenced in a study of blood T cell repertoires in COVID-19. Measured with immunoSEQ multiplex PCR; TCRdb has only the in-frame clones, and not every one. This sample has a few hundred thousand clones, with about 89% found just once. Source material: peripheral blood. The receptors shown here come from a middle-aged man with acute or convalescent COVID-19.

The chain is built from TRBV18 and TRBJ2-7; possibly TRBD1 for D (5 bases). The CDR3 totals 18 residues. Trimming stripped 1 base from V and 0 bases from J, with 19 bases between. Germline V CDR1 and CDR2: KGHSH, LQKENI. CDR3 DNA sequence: TGTGCCAGCTCACCACGGAGTCAGGGTACTATAGGCTCCTACGAGCAGTACTTC. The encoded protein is CASSPRSQGTIGSYEQYF.

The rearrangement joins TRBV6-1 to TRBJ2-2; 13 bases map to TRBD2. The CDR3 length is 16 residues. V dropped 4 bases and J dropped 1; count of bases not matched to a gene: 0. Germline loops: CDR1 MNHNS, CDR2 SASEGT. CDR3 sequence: CASSGLAGGNTGELFF. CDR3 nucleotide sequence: TGTGCCAGCAGTGGACTAGCGGGGGGGAACACCGGGGAGCTGTTTTTT.

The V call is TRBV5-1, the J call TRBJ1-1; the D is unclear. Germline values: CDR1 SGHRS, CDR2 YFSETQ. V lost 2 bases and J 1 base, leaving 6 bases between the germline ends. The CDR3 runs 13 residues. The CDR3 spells CASSLASNTEAFF. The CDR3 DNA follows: TGCGCCAGCAGCTTAGCGTCGAACACTGAAGCTTTCTTT.

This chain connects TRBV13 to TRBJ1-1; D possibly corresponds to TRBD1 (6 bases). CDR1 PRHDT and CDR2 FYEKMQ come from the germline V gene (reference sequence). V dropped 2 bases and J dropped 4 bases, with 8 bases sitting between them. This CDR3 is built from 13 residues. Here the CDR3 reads CASSLQGSTEAFF. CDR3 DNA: TGTGCCAGCAGCTTACAGGGGAGCACTGAAGCTTTCTTT.

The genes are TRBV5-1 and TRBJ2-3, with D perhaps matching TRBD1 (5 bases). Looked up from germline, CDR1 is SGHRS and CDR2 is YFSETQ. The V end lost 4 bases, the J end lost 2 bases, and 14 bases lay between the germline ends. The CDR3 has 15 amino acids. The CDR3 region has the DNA TGCGCCAGCAGCCAGACAGAGTCTATCACAGATACGCAGTATTTT. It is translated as CASSQTESITDTQYF.

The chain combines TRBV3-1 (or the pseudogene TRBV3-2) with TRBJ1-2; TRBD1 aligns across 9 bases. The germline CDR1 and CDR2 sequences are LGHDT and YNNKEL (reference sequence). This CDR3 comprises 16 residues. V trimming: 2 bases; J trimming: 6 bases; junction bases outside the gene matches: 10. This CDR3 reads CASSQFIQGAGNGYTF. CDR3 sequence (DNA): TGTGCCAGCAGCCAATTTATACAGGGGGCAGGGAATGGCTACACCTTC.

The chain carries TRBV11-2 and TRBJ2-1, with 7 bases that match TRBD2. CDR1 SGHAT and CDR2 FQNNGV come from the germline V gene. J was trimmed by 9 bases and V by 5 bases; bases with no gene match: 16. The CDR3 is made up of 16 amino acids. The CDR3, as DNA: TGTGCCAGCAGCCTTTGGGGGGGAGATATTAGCGTTGAGCAGTTCTTC. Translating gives CASSLWGGDISVEQFF.

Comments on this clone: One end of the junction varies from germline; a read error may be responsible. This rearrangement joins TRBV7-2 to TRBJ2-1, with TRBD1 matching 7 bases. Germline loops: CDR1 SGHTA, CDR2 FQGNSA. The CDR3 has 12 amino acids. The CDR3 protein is CATSSLTGKQFF. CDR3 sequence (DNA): TGTGCCACCAGCTCCCTGACAGGGAAGCAGTTCTTC. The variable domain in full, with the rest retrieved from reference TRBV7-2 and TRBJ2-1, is GAGVSQSPSNKVTEKGKDVELRCDPISGHTALYWYRQSLGQGLEFLIYFQGNSAPDKSGLPSDRFSAERTGGSVSTLTIQRTQQEDSAVYLCATSSLTGKQFFGPGTRLTVL.

The CDR3 here is CASSSPGQGTDTQYF. CDR3 nucleotide sequence: TGTGCCAGCAGTTCTCCGGGACAGGGCACAGATACGCAGTATTTT. The rearrangement links TRBV2 to TRBJ2-3, with 8 positions matching TRBD1. Losses at the gene ends were 5 bases for V and 1 base for J; bases not matched to a gene: 5. Germline lookup yields CDR1 SNHLY and CDR2 FYNNEI. The CDR3 consists of 15 residues.

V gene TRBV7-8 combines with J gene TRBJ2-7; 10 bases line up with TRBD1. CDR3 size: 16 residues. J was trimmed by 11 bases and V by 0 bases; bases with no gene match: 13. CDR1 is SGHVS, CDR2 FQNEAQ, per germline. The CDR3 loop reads CASSLASGTGVVREYF. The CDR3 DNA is TGTGCCAGCAGCTTAGCGTCTGGGACAGGGGTCGTAAGGGAGTACTTC.

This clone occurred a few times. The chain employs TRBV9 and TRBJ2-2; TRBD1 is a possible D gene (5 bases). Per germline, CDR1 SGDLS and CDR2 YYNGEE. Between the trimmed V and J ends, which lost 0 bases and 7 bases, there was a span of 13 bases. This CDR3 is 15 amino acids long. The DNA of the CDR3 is TGTGCCAGCAGCGTAGTACAGGAGCCCGACGGGGAGCTGTTTTTT. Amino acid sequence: CASSVVQEPDGELFF.